The 28 T cell receptor beta chains in this list originate from one sample, sequenced in a study of T cells in Graves' hyperthyroidism and ophthalmopathy. The source material, RNA transcripts, was used to amplify TCR beta CDR3 regions. Primed by the HTBI set, a first-round RT-PCR was run on the TCR CDR3. TCRdb re-called the multiplex PCR reads through MiXCR, storing one row per CDR3 protein. The repertoire includes about 50,000 distinct CDR3 sequences, around 48% of them detected once, and around 12% sits in the top ten. Sequencing was carried out using blood. The receptors were gathered from a woman under 40 with Graves' ophthalmopathy.

In this sample, this clonotype turned up many times. The V gene is TRBV12-3 or TRBV12-4, the J gene TRBJ1-1; 10 bases align to TRBD1. The CDR3 is made up of 14 amino acids. The V gene end was trimmed by 8 bases and the J gene end by 5 bases; junction bases not matched to a gene: 8. As DNA, the CDR3 is TGTGCCAGCCGACCCGGGACAGGGGAAACTGAAGCTTTCTTT. Translating gives CASRPGTGETEAFF.

The genes are TRBV19 and TRBJ2-7, with 7 positions matching TRBD2. V lost 5 bases and J lost 1; bases outside the gene matches: 11. Germline values: CDR1 LNHDA, CDR2 SQIVND (reference sequence). The CDR3 is made up of 16 amino acids. The CDR3 coding sequence is TGTGCCAGTAGTCCTCTCGGGCGGGAGAAGTCCTACGAGCAGTACTTC. Its translation is CASSPLGREKSYEQYF.

Points on this clonotype: One base away lies a much larger clone, so this may be a sequencing read error. The gene calls are TRBV28 and TRBJ1-1; TRBD1 might be the D (6 bases). Germline-derived CDR1 and CDR2 are MDHEN and SYDVKM. The CDR3 runs 12 residues. V dropped 4 bases and J dropped 11 bases, with 14 bases sitting between them. CDR3 coding DNA: TGTGCCAGCAGTTGTCAACAGGGCCGTGCTTTCTTT. This gives the protein CASSCQQGRAFF.

This clonotype occurred a few times. The V call is TRBV27, the J call TRBJ1-1; TRBD1 might be the D (6 bases). V shed 3 bases and J shed 5 bases, with 19 bases lying between them. CDR3 size: 16 residues. CDR1 MNHEY and CDR2 SMNVEV come from the germline V gene (reference sequence). The chain's CDR3 is CASSFTYGRGRTEAFF. The CDR3 nucleotides are TGTGCCAGCAGTTTTACTTATGGCAGGGGTAGGACTGAAGCTTTCTTT.

Note on this clonotype: The junction departs from germline at one end; a sequencing error may be responsible. The chain recombines TRBV7-7 with TRBJ2-3; 11 positions match TRBD2. CDR1 and CDR2 from the germline V gene are SSHAT and FNYEAQ (reference sequence). The CDR3 runs 15 residues. Here the CDR3 reads CASSLKGLAADAQYF. CDR3 nucleotide sequence: TGTGCTAGCAGCTTGAAGGGACTAGCGGCAGATGCGCAGTATTTT.

The chain joins TRBV7-9 to TRBJ2-7; tentative D call: TRBD2 (6 bases). The CDR3 has 12 amino acids. From germline, CDR1 is SEHNR and CDR2 FQNEAQ (reference sequence). V dropped 7 bases and J dropped 3 bases, with 10 bases sitting between them. The CDR3 DNA is TGTGCCAGCAACGGCGGGATCTACGAGCAGTACTTC. Translation: CASNGGIYEQYF.

The V and J genes are TRBV14 and TRBJ2-3; 8 positions agree with TRBD2. The CDR3 has 18 residues. CDR1 is SGHDN, CDR2 FVKESK, per germline. V lost 4 bases and J lost 5; bases outside the gene matches: 17. The CDR3 DNA sequence: TGTGCCAGCAGCCCCCGTATAAGCGGGAGTATGGTTGAAGATACGCAGTATTTT. Translating it yields CASSPRISGSMVEDTQYF.

The chain uses TRBV2 and TRBJ2-1, with D hard to call. Germline assignment: CDR1 SNHLY and CDR2 FYNNEI. The length of the CDR3 is 13 residues. With 5 bases removed from V and 7 bases from J, the gap between germline ends came to 12 bases. CDR3 nucleotide sequence: TGTGCCAGCAGTCCTGTTTCAACTAATGAGCAGTTCTTC. This translates into CASSPVSTNEQFF.

This clonotype has ten or more counts. The V gene is TRBV9, the J gene TRBJ1-1; D not resolved. CDR1 and CDR2 (germline): SGDLS, YYNGEE. The length of the CDR3 is 16 residues. Trimming cost V 0 bases and J 5 bases, with 17 bases left between them. CDR3 DNA: TGTGCCAGCAGCGTAGACGTGAGAACCCGAAGAACTGAAGCTTTCTTT. This sequence encodes CASSVDVRTRRTEAFF.

As concerns this clonotype: The CDR3 does not close with the conserved phenylalanine or tryptophan, likely indicating a read error. No DNA is shown, since the ends of the CDR3 on it are uncertain; the CDR3 is the one TCRdb lists. CDR3 protein: CASSDWTSIGT. This chain links TRBV10-2 with TRBJ1-3. The CDR3 region is 11 residues in length, termini included. Per the germline V gene, CDR1 is WSHSY and CDR2 is SAAADI.

Details on this clonotype: This is likely a read error, given that the CDR3 carries no conserved phenylalanine or tryptophan at its end. This chain links TRBV6-1 with TRBJ2-1; the match to TRBD2 covers 11 bases. This CDR3 spans 19 amino acids. With V trimmed by 5 bases and J by 6 bases, 18 bases remained unmatched. Germline CDR1 reads MNHNS; CDR2 reads SASEGT. The chain's CDR3 is CASSLPGTSGPFLGNEQFI. In nucleotides, the CDR3 is TGTGCCAGCAGTCTTCCCGGGACTAGCGGACCTTTTTTGGGCAATGAGCAGTTCATC.

This clonotype has at least ten counts. The CDR3 sequence is CASSPTVNTEAFF. CDR3 coding DNA: TGTGCCAGCAGCCCGACGGTGAACACTGAAGCTTTCTTT. The V gene is TRBV7-3, the J gene TRBJ1-1; D ambiguous. This CDR3 region has 13 residues. Germline V gives CDR1 SGHTA, CDR2 FQGTGA. V dropped 5 bases and J dropped 0 bases, with 7 bases sitting between them.

This chain uses TRBV9 with TRBJ2-2; D remains ambiguous. The V end was cut by 4 bases, the J end by 6 bases, with 10 bases between. The length of the CDR3 is 13 residues. The germline V gene has CDR1 SGDLS and CDR2 YYNGEE. CDR3 region: CASSLGGAGELFF. The DNA of the CDR3 is TGTGCCAGCAGCCTCGGCGGCGCCGGGGAGCTGTTTTTT.

This chain links TRBV7-2 with TRBJ2-1, with D possibly being TRBD2 (7 bases). This CDR3 has 16 residues. Germline CDR1 SGHTA, CDR2 FQGNSA. Deletions cut 5 bases from V and 6 bases from J, with 20 bases between. CDR3 nucleotides: TGTGCCAGCAGCACTACCAGCGGGACAAGGACCAATGAGCAGTTCTTC. Translated, it gives CASSTTSGTRTNEQFF. Full variable domain (missing parts from reference TRBV7-2 and TRBJ2-1): GAGVSQSPSNKVTEKGKDVELRCDPISGHTALYWYRQSLGQGLEFLIYFQGNSAPDKSGLPSDRFSAERTGGSVSTLTIQRTQQEDSAVYLCASSTTSGTRTNEQFFGPGTRLTVL.

This chain uses TRBV20-1 with TRBJ1-5; unclear D gene. From germline, CDR1 is DFQATT and CDR2 SNEGSKA (reference sequence). CDR3 length: 15 amino acids. The V end lost 2 bases, the J end lost 1 base, and 12 bases lay between the germline ends. CDR3 sequence: CSARPDGYSNQPQHF. The CDR3 coding sequence is TGCAGTGCTAGACCCGACGGGTACAGCAATCAGCCCCAGCATTTT.

This chain links TRBV2 with TRBJ2-7; perhaps TRBD2 as D (5 bases). Germline V gives CDR1 SNHLY, CDR2 FYNNEI. The V gene lost 7 bases and the J gene lost 5 bases, with 24 bases spanning the gap. This CDR3 comprises 16 residues. CDR3 nucleotide sequence: TGTGCCAGCACTAGCCGGGAAGCGGAGAGGGAGCACGAGCAGTACTTC. It encodes CASTSREAEREHEQYF. Full variable domain (remainder filled in from reference TRBV2 and TRBJ2-7): EPEVTQTPSHQVTQMGQEVILRCVPISNHLYFYWYRQILGQKVEFLVSFYNNEISEKSEIFDDQFSVERPDGSNFTLKIRSTKLEDSAMYFCASTSREAEREHEQYFGPGTRLTVT.

This clonotype was detected many times. The chain carries TRBV27 and TRBJ2-2, with D hard to call. This CDR3 has 14 residues. V was clipped by 0 bases and J by 3 bases, with 5 bases between them. Germline V gene data show CDR1 as MNHEY and CDR2 as SMNVEV (reference sequence). The CDR3 reads CASSLSLYTGELFF. Written as DNA, the CDR3 is TGTGCCAGCAGTTTATCCCTTTACACCGGGGAGCTGTTTTTT.

The chain joins TRBV29-1 to TRBJ2-2; weak D call: TRBD1 (6 bases). CDR3 length: 14 residues. V was cut by 5 bases and J by 6 bases, with 16 bases left in between. Germline V lookup: CDR1 SQVTM, CDR2 ANQGSEA. The CDR3 sequence is CSVYWAGVAGELFF. CDR3 sequence (DNA): TGCAGCGTTTACTGGGCAGGGGTCGCCGGGGAGCTGTTTTTT.

The gene calls are TRBV9 and TRBJ2-7, with 7 bases lining up with TRBD1. Germline CDR1 is SGDLS and CDR2 is YYNGEE. The V segment lost 4 bases and the J segment 2 bases; nucleotides outside the gene matches: 6. This CDR3 is built from 14 residues. The CDR3 here is CASSPTGAAYEQYF. CDR3 DNA sequence: TGTGCCAGCAGCCCTACAGGGGCGGCCTACGAGCAGTACTTC.

Ten or more counts support this clonotype. This rearrangement joins TRBV10-3 to TRBJ2-3, with D tentatively TRBD2 (6 bases). The CDR3 spans 14 residues. CDR1 and CDR2 from the germline V gene are ENHRY and SYGVKD. V lost 6 bases, J lost 2 bases, and 12 bases lay in between. The CDR3 sequence is CAIRRGLDTDTQYF. The CDR3, as DNA: TGTGCCATCAGGCGGGGACTCGACACAGATACGCAGTATTTT.

The table lists this clonotype with many counts. The genes are TRBV19 and TRBJ1-4; D might be TRBD1 (6 bases). In germline, CDR1 is LNHDA, CDR2 SQIVND (reference sequence). There are 15 residues in the CDR3. V was clipped by 5 bases and J by 6 bases, with 16 bases between them. CDR3 nucleotide sequence: TGTGCCAGTAGTTCCCGGGGGCTAGCGGATGAAAAACTGTTTTTT. It encodes CASSSRGLADEKLFF.

V gene TRBV7-8 combines with J gene TRBJ2-1; no firm D call. The germline V gene encodes CDR1 SGHVS and CDR2 FQNEAQ. The length of the CDR3 is 13 residues. Trimming pared 1 base from V and 8 bases from J, leaving 9 bases between. CDR3 sequence (DNA): TGTGCCAGCAGCTTAGGTAAAAGGGATGAGCAGTTCTTC. Its translation: CASSLGKRDEQFF.

This clonotype has just a few counts. Since the CDR3 does not end with the conserved phenylalanine or tryptophan, this likely comes from a read error. The V and J genes are TRBV19 and TRBJ1-5, with 10 positions matching TRBD1. Losses at the gene ends were 6 bases for V and 4 bases for J; bases not matched to a gene: 6. Germline V gives CDR1 LNHDA, CDR2 SQIVND (reference sequence). This CDR3 region has 15 residues. CDR3 region: CASSETGGGNQPQHY. The CDR3 DNA is TGTGCCAGTAGCGAGACAGGGGGCGGGAATCAGCCCCAGCATTAT.

The rearrangement links TRBV6-4 to TRBJ2-1, with 12 bases fitting TRBD2. Germline trimming cut 2 bases from V and 7 bases from J; bases unmatched to any gene: 0. The germline CDR1 and CDR2 sequences are MRHNA and SNTAGT. The CDR3 is made up of 14 amino acids. The CDR3 protein is CASSDTSGRNEQFF. CDR3 nucleotides: TGTGCCAGCAGTGACACTAGCGGGAGGAATGAGCAGTTCTTC.

On this clonotype: The junction does not match germline at one end; this may be a read error. The CDR3 here is CASSLGQGYYGYTF. In DNA, the CDR3 is TGTGCCAGCAGCTTGGGGCAGGGCTACTATGGCTACACCTTC. The chain couples TRBV5-1 to TRBJ1-2, with a tentative D call TRBD1 (5 bases). The CDR3 contains 14 residues. Germline V lookup: CDR1 SGHRS, CDR2 YFSETQ.

The chain is built from TRBV29-1 and TRBJ1-2; a weak D match, TRBD1 (5 bases). Trimming took off 4 bases at V and 6 bases at J, with 9 bases between the two ends. In germline, CDR1 is SQVTM, CDR2 ANQGSEA. The CDR3 contains 11 residues. The CDR3 sequence: CSVARENGYTF. The CDR3 DNA follows: TGCAGCGTTGCCAGGGAGAATGGCTACACCTTC. Variable domain in full (rest from reference TRBV29-1 and TRBJ1-2): SAVISQKPSRDICQRGTSLTIQCQVDSQVTMMFWYRQQPGQSLTLIATANQGSEATYESGFVIDKFPISRPNLTFSTLTVSNMSPEDSSIYLCSVARENGYTFGSGTRLTVV.

The chain links TRBV12-3 or TRBV12-4 to TRBJ2-5, with a tentative D call TRBD1 (5 bases). With 1 base removed from V and 4 bases from J, the gap between germline ends came to 13 bases. The CDR3 covers 15 residues. CDR3 bases: TGTGCCAGCAGTTTAGGGCAGGGCAAGAGAGAGACCCAGTACTTC. Amino acids: CASSLGQGKRETQYF.

In the case of this clonotype: One end of the junction fails to match germline, which may point to a read error. This chain uses TRBV28 with TRBJ1-1; D gene uncertain. CDR1 MDHEN and CDR2 SYDVKM come from the germline V gene. This CDR3 comprises 14 residues. CDR3 sequence: CASSSGSMNIEACF. As DNA, the CDR3 is TGTGCCAGCAGTTCGGGCTCTATGAACATTGAAGCTTGCTTT. The full variable domain, in which reference TRBV28 and TRBJ1-1 provide the parts outside the CDR3, is DVKVTQSSRYLVKRTGEKVFLECVQDMDHENMFWYRQDPGLGLRLIYFSYDVKMKEKGDIPEGYSVSREKKERFSLILESASTNQTSMYLCASSSGSMNIEACFGQGTRLTVV.